The entry below gives a single T cell receptor beta chain sequence along with its context. CDR1 and CDR2 from the germline V gene are MNHNY and SVGAGI (reference sequence). CDR3 length equals 15 residues. Trimming removed 0 bases at V and 5 bases at J, with 14 bases between. It was RNA transcripts that yielded the amplified TCR beta CDR3 regions. The primer set for the first-round RT-PCR of the TCR CDR3 was HTBI. Using its own MiXCR run on the multiplex PCR reads, TCRdb lists one record per CDR3 protein. The sample holds 250,000 to 350,000 distinct CDR3 sequences; 22% are singletons and the top ten take around 65%. This entry is derived from a study of T cells in Graves' hyperthyroidism and ophthalmopathy.

This clonotype was sampled from a man aged 25 to 40 with Graves' ophthalmopathy. Input material: blood. The chain combines TRBV6-6 with TRBJ2-7; a weak D match, TRBD1 (6 bases). The CDR3 reads CASSYSFQGKDEQYF. CDR3 nucleotide sequence: TGTGCCAGCAGTTACTCCTTTCAGGGGAAGGACGAGCAGTACTTC.